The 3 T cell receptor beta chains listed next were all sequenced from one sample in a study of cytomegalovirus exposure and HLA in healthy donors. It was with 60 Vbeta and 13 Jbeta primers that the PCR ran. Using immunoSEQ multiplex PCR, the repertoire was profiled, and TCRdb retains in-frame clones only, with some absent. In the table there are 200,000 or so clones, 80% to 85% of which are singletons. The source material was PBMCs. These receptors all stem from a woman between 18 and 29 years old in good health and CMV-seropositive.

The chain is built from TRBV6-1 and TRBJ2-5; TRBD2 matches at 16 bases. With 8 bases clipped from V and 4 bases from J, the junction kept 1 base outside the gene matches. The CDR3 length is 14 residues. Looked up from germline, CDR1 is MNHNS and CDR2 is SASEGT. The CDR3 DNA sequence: TGTGCCAGCGGGACTAGCGGGGGGGCAGAGACCCAGTACTTC. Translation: CASGTSGGAETQYF.

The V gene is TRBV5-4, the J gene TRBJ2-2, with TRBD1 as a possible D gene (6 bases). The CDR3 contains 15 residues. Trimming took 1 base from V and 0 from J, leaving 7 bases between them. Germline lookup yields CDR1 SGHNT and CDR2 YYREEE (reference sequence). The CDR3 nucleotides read TGTGCCAGCAGCTTGTCAGGGGCGAACACCGGGGAGCTGTTTTTT. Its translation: CASSLSGANTGELFF.

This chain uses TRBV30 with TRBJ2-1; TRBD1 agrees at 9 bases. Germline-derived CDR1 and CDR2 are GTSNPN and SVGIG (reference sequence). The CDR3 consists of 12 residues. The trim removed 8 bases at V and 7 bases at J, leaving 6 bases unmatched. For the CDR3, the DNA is TGTGCCCGCCGGGACAGGGCGAATGAGCAGTTCTTC. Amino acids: CARRDRANEQFF.